The clone carrying this TCR beta chain turned up a few times. Its antigen is not known. The entry originates in a study of cytomegalovirus exposure and HLA in healthy donors. As for the study in general: Of all 400 or so donors who were genotyped, roughly 81% belonged to the Caucasian-associated ancestry cluster.

Broader study findings: Later on, an analysis showed TCR association rates differing by HLA locus, with DRB1 the most and HLA-C the fewest. Later, an analysis found that common viral pathogens appeared to be linked with several of the most significant clusters.

PCR used 60 Vbeta primers and 13 Jbeta primers. As originally analysed: It was a later analysis that counted tens of millions of unique TCR beta chains, of which roughly 11 million were shared. The table came from immunoSEQ multiplex PCR; TCRdb's copy has only in-frame clones and leaves some out. From that table come the V and J calls and clone size; the DNA was used to work out D and trimming. The data contain about 160,000 clones, approximately 80% of them singletons. This CDR3 spans 12 amino acids. Trimming removed 6 bases from V and 1 base from J, with 7 bases in between. Germline V gene sequence: CDR1 SGHAT, CDR2 FQNNGV.

The clonotype originates from a woman in her late teens or twenties in good health and CMV-seronegative. This rearrangement joins TRBV11-2 to TRBJ2-7; a weak D match, TRBD2 (5 bases). The sample consisted of PBMCs. CDR3 in amino acids: CASRADSYEQYF. The CDR3 DNA reads TGTGCCAGCAGAGCGGATTCCTACGAGCAGTACTTC. Based on the CDR3 plus reference TRBV11-2 and TRBJ2-7, the full variable domain is EAGVAQSPRYKIIEKRQSVAFWCNPISGHATLYWYQQILGQGPKLLIQFQNNGVVDDSQLPKDRFSAERLKGVDSTLKIQPAKLEDSAVYLCASRADSYEQYFGPGTRLTVT.